The clone carrying this T cell receptor (beta chain) was observed many times. Its antigen remains unidentified. This sample is part of a study of T cells in Graves' hyperthyroidism and ophthalmopathy. General study findings and limits: Most thyroid clonotypes expanded above 0.001 were also detected in blood. Ophthalmopathy prediction by the model preceded onset by a median 6.5 months.

The length of the CDR3 is 16 residues. Germline CDR1 reads ENHRY; CDR2 reads SYGVKD. Trimming took 0 bases from V and 2 from J, leaving 12 bases between them. Authors of the study amplified TCR beta CDR3 regions from RNA transcripts. Researchers ran a first-round RT-PCR on the TCR CDR3 using the HTBI primer set. A single record per CDR3 protein comes from TCRdb applying MiXCR to the multiplex PCR reads. The sample has 300,000 to 450,000 distinct CDR3 sequences, roughly 25% seen once. Orbital computed tomography and thyroid ultrasound, together with serum TRAb and thyroxine and clinical symptoms, were used for diagnoses. This sample holds PBMCs from 10 ml fresh peripheral blood.

The TCR sequence derives from a man aged 50 to 60 with Graves' hyperthyroidism. V and J are TRBV10-3 and TRBJ2-3; D is ambiguous. The sequencing sample was made of blood. CDR3 amino acids: CAISESAVHPTDTQYF. The CDR3 DNA reads as TGTGCCATCAGTGAGTCGGCGGTCCACCCCACAGATACGCAGTATTTT.